The 25 T cell receptor beta chains below were found in one sample sequenced in a study of control samples from healthy donors and cancer patients (dated by TCRdb to about 2020). Library preparation was by the immunoSEQ multiplex PCR assay. TCRdb took over this immuneACCESS table, retaining in-frame rearrangements with V and J assigned. Such tables are incomplete; in checked studies, under half of the missing clones stem from an unresolved V gene, and the remainder is unexplained. Recorded for this sample are approximately 90,000 clones; about 84% of them occurred a single time. In total, the top ten clones hold approximately 2.1% of the sample. The sequenced sample was blood. These receptors originate from a woman aged 35 to 49 in good health.

The CDR3 sequence is CASSQDNSYNEKLFF. The CDR3 nucleotides read TGTGCCAGCAGCCAAGATAACAGCTATAATGAAAAACTGTTTTTT. The chain has TRBV14 and TRBJ1-4; the D is unclear. Germline CDR1 reads SGHDN; CDR2 reads FVKESK. This CDR3 has 15 amino acids. The ends were cut back, 0 bases at V and 4 bases at J, with 9 bases in the middle.

This chain links TRBV30 with TRBJ1-1; 9 bases align to TRBD1. The V and J ends lost 4 bases and 3 bases, in that order; junction bases with no gene match: 3. The CDR3 runs 13 residues. From germline, CDR1 is GTSNPN and CDR2 SVGIG (reference sequence). The CDR3 reads CAWNRGQDTEAFF. The CDR3 DNA reads as TGTGCCTGGAACAGGGGGCAAGACACTGAAGCTTTCTTT.

The chain employs TRBV20-1 and TRBJ2-2; TRBD2 aligns across 7 bases. This CDR3 has 14 amino acids. CDR1 and CDR2 from the germline V gene are DFQATT and SNEGSKA (reference sequence). J lost 1 base, V lost 3 bases, and 2 bases had no gene match. As DNA, the CDR3 is TGCAGTGCTAGTCCGGGGGGGAACACCGGGGAGCTGTTTTTT. This translates into CSASPGGNTGELFF.

This chain uses TRBV24-1 with TRBJ2-7; 9 nucleotides line up with TRBD1. Germline V CDR1 and CDR2: KGHDR, SFDVKD. With 1 base clipped from V and 11 bases from J, the junction kept 2 bases outside the gene matches. The CDR3 runs to 12 residues. The CDR3 here is CATSDLQGAKYF. CDR3 bases: TGTGCCACCAGTGATTTACAGGGGGCAAAGTACTTC.

The rearrangement uses TRBV6-2 or TRBV6-3 and TRBJ1-5; 9 nucleotides align to TRBD1. J gave up 1 base and V 4 bases, and 2 bases lay outside the gene matches. Germline V gene lookup returns CDR1 MNHEY and CDR2 SVGEGT. This CDR3 has 15 residues. The DNA of the CDR3 is TGTGCCAGCAGTTTTGGGACAGGGAGCAATCAGCCCCAGCATTTT. Amino acid sequence: CASSFGTGSNQPQHF.

The chain employs TRBV19 and TRBJ2-1; no clear D. The CDR3 is 15 residues long. V was clipped by 7 bases and J by 3 bases, with 16 bases between them. Germline values: CDR1 LNHDA, CDR2 SQIVND (reference sequence). CDR3 protein: CASTRAQMGYNEQFF. Written as DNA, the CDR3 is TGTGCCAGTACCCGGGCCCAAATGGGCTACAATGAGCAGTTCTTC.

The table lists this clone with a count of one. CDR3 region: CASSLGRTEQYF. Here the CDR3 DNA reads TGTGCCAGCAGCTTAGGCCGGACCGAGCAGTACTTC. The rearrangement joins TRBV13 to TRBJ2-7, with unresolved D. The CDR3 sequence is 12 residues long. Germline V gene sequence: CDR1 PRHDT, CDR2 FYEKMQ (reference sequence). V shed 0 bases and J shed 6 bases, with 6 bases lying between them.

The chain recombines TRBV30 with TRBJ1-3; D not certain. The CDR3 consists of 14 residues. Germline assignment: CDR1 GTSNPN and CDR2 SVGIG (reference sequence). V was pared by 4 bases and J by 0 bases, with 10 bases between. The CDR3 sequence: CAWNMRSSGNTIYF. In DNA form, the CDR3 reads TGTGCCTGGAATATGAGGTCCTCTGGAAACACCATATATTTT.

The gene calls are TRBV9 and TRBJ2-7; a possible D gene is TRBD2 (6 bases). V was trimmed by 3 bases and J by 1 base, leaving 11 bases between them. Germline V lookup: CDR1 SGDLS, CDR2 YYNGEE. There are 14 residues in the CDR3. For the CDR3, the DNA is TGTGCCAGCAGCGCCCGCGGGAATTCCTACGAGCAGTACTTC. Residues: CASSARGNSYEQYF.

This chain connects TRBV19 to TRBJ2-3; D is perhaps TRBD2 (6 bases). Trimming shortened V by 4 bases and J by 8 bases, and 16 bases separated the two germline ends. The CDR3 runs to 14 residues. Germline V gives CDR1 LNHDA, CDR2 SQIVND (reference sequence). CDR3 sequence (DNA): TGTGCCAGTAGTACCGGACTACCAGCGGGTACGCAGTATTTT. The encoded protein is CASSTGLPAGTQYF. Filled out from reference TRBV19 and TRBJ2-3, the complete variable domain reads DGGITQSPKYLFRKEGQNVTLSCEQNLNHDAMYWYRQDPGQGLRLIYYSQIVNDFQKGDIAEGYSVSREKKESFPLTVTSAQKNPTAFYLCASSTGLPAGTQYFGPGTRLTVL.

V is TRBV28 and J is TRBJ1-1; D remains unclear. This CDR3 is 12 amino acids long. V was clipped by 2 bases and J by 7 bases, with 8 bases between them. The germline V gene encodes CDR1 MDHEN and CDR2 SYDVKM. The CDR3 is CASSLKADEAFF. Here the CDR3 DNA reads TGTGCCAGCAGTTTAAAGGCAGATGAAGCTTTCTTT.

The CDR3 region has the DNA TGTGCCACCTCGAATAGTCAGGTTTATAATTCACCCCTCCACTTT. Amino acids: CATSNSQVYNSPLHF. The chain combines TRBV7-8 with TRBJ1-6; no definite D call. In germline, CDR1 is SGHVS, CDR2 FQNEAQ. Trimming cost V 10 bases and J 4 bases, with 17 bases left between them. The CDR3 contains 15 residues.

This clone was observed a handful of times. CDR3 sequence: CATSRAWGGDTQYF. In DNA form, the CDR3 reads TGTGCCACCAGCAGGGCCTGGGGAGGAGATACGCAGTATTTT. The rearrangement uses TRBV15 and TRBJ2-3; TRBD2 is a possible D gene (6 bases). V was trimmed by 3 bases and J by 5 bases, leaving 12 bases between them. Germline CDR1 and CDR2: LNHNV and YYDKDF (reference sequence). CDR3 length equals 14 residues.

The rearrangement uses TRBV6-5 and TRBJ2-1; the match to TRBD2 covers 12 bases. CDR3 length: 16 amino acids. V shed 4 bases and J 6 bases; nucleotides not matched to a gene: 7. CDR1 is MNHEY, CDR2 SVGAGI, per germline. The CDR3 here is CASSSLRTSGANEQFF. The CDR3, as DNA: TGTGCCAGCAGTTCCCTGAGGACTAGCGGGGCCAATGAGCAGTTCTTC.

The gene calls are TRBV7-2 and TRBJ1-1; D perhaps matches TRBD1 (5 bases). The CDR3 has 15 amino acids. Germline lookup yields CDR1 SGHTA and CDR2 FQGNSA. The ends were cut back, 1 base at V and 0 bases at J, with 9 bases in the middle. The CDR3 loop is CASSLEGLMNTEAFF. DNA of the CDR3: TGTGCCAGCAGCTTAGAGGGACTGATGAACACTGAAGCTTTCTTT.

The count of this clone is one. This chain links TRBV23-1 with TRBJ1-1; D gene unclear. TRBV23-1 counts as an open reading frame of uncertain function. This CDR3 spans 15 amino acids. V gave up 5 bases and J gave up 0 bases, with 13 bases separating them. This CDR3 is CASSSISSMNTEAFF. The CDR3 DNA follows: TGCGCCAGCAGTTCAATATCCAGCATGAACACTGAAGCTTTCTTT.

The rearrangement uses TRBV11-3 and TRBJ1-2; perhaps TRBD1 as D (5 bases). With 1 base removed from V and 8 bases from J, the gap between germline ends came to 14 bases. This CDR3 comprises 14 residues. Germline CDR1 and CDR2: SGHNT and YENEEA. CDR3 protein: CASSLAGTGVGYTF. The CDR3 DNA is TGTGCCAGCAGCTTAGCCGGGACCGGGGTGGGCTACACCTTC.

In this sample, this clone turned up once. The chain links TRBV4-3 to TRBJ1-2; a weak D match, TRBD1 (6 bases). Per germline, CDR1 LGHNA and CDR2 YSLEER. The V end lost 1 base, the J end lost 1 base, and 13 bases lay between the germline ends. This CDR3 comprises 16 residues. In nucleotides, the CDR3 is TGCGCCAGCAGCCAAGTTGGGGGCGGATATAACTATGGCTACACCTTC. It encodes CASSQVGGGYNYGYTF.

The CDR3 reads CASSGLGGASGTGELFF. The CDR3 bases are TGTGCCAGCAGCGGGCTCGGGGGGGCGTCGGGTACCGGGGAGCTGTTTTTT. This chain joins TRBV9 and TRBJ2-2; 8 bases are a match to TRBD2. From germline, CDR1 is SGDLS and CDR2 YYNGEE. This CDR3 region has 17 residues. Losses at the gene ends were 3 bases for V and 5 bases for J; bases not matched to a gene: 12.

CDR3 protein: CASSEGFTDTQYF. CDR3 sequence (DNA): TGTGCCAGCAGTGAAGGGTTCACAGATACGCAGTATTTT. The chain joins TRBV11-3 to TRBJ2-3; D uncertain. CDR1 and CDR2 (germline): SGHNT, YENEEA. The CDR3 is 13 amino acids. The V and J ends lost 6 bases and 2 bases respectively, with 9 bases between them. Looking up the rest from reference TRBV11-3 and TRBJ2-3 gives the full variable domain: EAGVVQSPRYKIIEKKQPVAFWCNPISGHNTLYWYLQNLGQGPELLIRYENEEAVDDSQLPKDRFSAERLKGVDSTLKIQPAELGDSAVYLCASSEGFTDTQYFGPGTRLTVL.

V usage is TRBV9 and J usage is TRBJ2-2; weak D call: TRBD2 (6 bases). This CDR3 spans 16 amino acids. V gave up 0 bases and J gave up 6 bases, with 15 bases separating them. Per the germline V gene, CDR1 is SGDLS and CDR2 is YYNGEE. The CDR3 DNA reads as TGTGCCAGCAGCGTAGGTCCTCGGAGGGAGGCCGGGGAGCTGTTTTTT. This translates into CASSVGPRREAGELFF. The variable domain in full, with the rest retrieved from reference TRBV9 and TRBJ2-2, is DSGVTQTPKHLITATGQRVTLRCSPRSGDLSVYWYQQSLDQGLQFLIQYYNGEERAKGNILERFSAQQFPDLHSELNLSSLELGDSALYFCASSVGPRREAGELFFGEGSRLTVL.

This chain connects TRBV5-1 to TRBJ1-1; the match to TRBD1 covers 7 bases. The CDR3 runs 14 residues. Germline CDR1 and CDR2: SGHRS and YFSETQ. V trimming: 0 bases; J trimming: 11 bases; junction bases outside the gene matches: 10. Here the CDR3 reads CASSLEEGALRAFF. The CDR3 nucleotides are TGCGCCAGCAGCTTGGAAGAGGGGGCTTTGAGGGCTTTCTTT. Filled out from reference TRBV5-1 and TRBJ1-1, the complete variable domain reads KAGVTQTPRYLIKTRGQQVTLSCSPISGHRSVSWYQQTPGQGLQFLFEYFSETQRNKGNFPGRFSGRQFSNSRSEMNVSTLELGDSALYLCASSLEEGALRAFFGQGTRLTVV.

CDR3 in DNA: TGTGCCAGCAGGAGCGGGGGGGCGGGAGATACGCAGTATTTT. Its protein is CASRSGGAGDTQYF. The chain has TRBV6-5 and TRBJ2-3, with 10 bases that match TRBD2. The V and J ends lost 6 bases and 5 bases, in that order; junction bases with no gene match: 5. Looked up from germline, CDR1 is MNHEY and CDR2 is SVGAGI. The CDR3 has 14 amino acids.

This chain uses TRBV6-2 or TRBV6-3 with TRBJ1-4; D is ambiguous. Germline-derived CDR1 and CDR2 are MNHEY and SVGEGT. Trimming took off 3 bases at V and 5 bases at J, with 10 bases between the two ends. The CDR3 has 14 residues. The DNA of the CDR3 is TGTGCCAGCAGTTATCACGCCCCGAATGAAAAACTGTTTTTT. Protein product: CASSYHAPNEKLFF.

This chain links TRBV19 with TRBJ1-2; D is possibly TRBD1 (5 bases). This CDR3 region has 13 residues. V lost 3 bases and J lost 3, with 8 bases in between. Germline-derived CDR1 and CDR2 are LNHDA and SQIVND (reference sequence). CDR3 sequence: CASSIGGDYGYTF. The CDR3 region has the DNA TGTGCCAGTAGTATTGGAGGGGACTATGGCTACACCTTC.